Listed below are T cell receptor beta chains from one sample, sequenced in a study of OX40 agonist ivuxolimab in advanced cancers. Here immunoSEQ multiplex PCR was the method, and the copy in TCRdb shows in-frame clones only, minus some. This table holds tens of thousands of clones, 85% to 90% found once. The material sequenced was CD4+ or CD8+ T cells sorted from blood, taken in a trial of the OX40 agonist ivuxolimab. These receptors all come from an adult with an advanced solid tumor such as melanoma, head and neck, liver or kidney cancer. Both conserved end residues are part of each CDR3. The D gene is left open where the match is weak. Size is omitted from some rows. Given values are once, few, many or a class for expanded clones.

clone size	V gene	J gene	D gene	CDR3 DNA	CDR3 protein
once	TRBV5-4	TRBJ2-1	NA	TGTGCCAGCAGCACCAGGAAACGACCAATACAAGAGAATGAGCAGTTCTTC	CASSTRKRPIQENEQFF
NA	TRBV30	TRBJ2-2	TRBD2	TGTGCCACATCCGGGACTAGCGGGGCCGGGGAGCTGTTTTTT	CATSGTSGAGELFF
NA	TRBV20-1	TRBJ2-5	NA	TGCAGTGCTACACAGAAAGAGACCCAGTACTTC	CSATQKETQYF
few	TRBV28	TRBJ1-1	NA	TGTGCCAGTAAGTTAGGGAACACTGAAGCTTTCTTT	CASKLGNTEAFF
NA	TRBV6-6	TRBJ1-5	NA	TGTGCCAGCAGTTCAAGGGTAGATAGCAATCAGCCCCAGCATTTT	CASSSRVDSNQPQHF
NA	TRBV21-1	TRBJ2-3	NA	TGTGCCAGCACTCGTCTTTGCCCAGATACGCAGTATTTT	CASTRLCPDTQYF
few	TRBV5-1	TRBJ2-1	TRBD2	TGCGCCAGCAGCCCGGGAGGCTTGAGCTCCTACAATGAGCAGTTCTTC	CASSPGGLSSYNEQFF
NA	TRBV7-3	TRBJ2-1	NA	TGTGCCAGCAGCTTATCACAGGGAAGTGAGCAGTTCTTC	CASSLSQGSEQFF
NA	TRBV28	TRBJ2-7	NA	TGTGCCAGCGAGGGGGATACCTACGAGCAGTACTTC	CASEGDTYEQYF
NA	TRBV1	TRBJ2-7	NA	TGCACCGACCGCGGGAGTACCTACGAGCAGTACTTC	CTDRGSTYEQYF
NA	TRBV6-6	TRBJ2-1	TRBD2	TGTGCCAGCAGTAGACTAGCGGGAGCCTACAATGAGCAGTTCTTC	CASSRLAGAYNEQFF
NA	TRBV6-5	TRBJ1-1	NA	TGTGCCAGCAGTTACTACTCGAACACTGAAGCTTTCTTT	CASSYYSNTEAFF
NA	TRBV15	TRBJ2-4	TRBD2	TGTGCCACCAGCCCGGGACTAGGGTCCAGAGGAAACATTCAGTACTTC	CATSPGLGSRGNIQYF
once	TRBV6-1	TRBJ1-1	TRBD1	TGTGCCAGCAGTCCCCGGACAGGGACCACTGAAGCTTTCTTT	CASSPRTGTTEAFF
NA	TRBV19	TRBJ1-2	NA	TGTGCCAGCCGCGGAGGGACTGGGGGCTACACCTTC	CASRGGTGGYTF
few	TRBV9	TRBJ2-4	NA	TGTGCCAGCAGCGTAGGAACAGGGTTAAACATTCAGTACTTC	CASSVGTGLNIQYF
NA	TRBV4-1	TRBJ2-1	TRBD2	TGCGCCAGCAGCCATCCGGGACTAGCGGGGTACAATGAGCAGTTCTTC	CASSHPGLAGYNEQFF
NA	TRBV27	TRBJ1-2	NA	TGTGCCAGCCACCCTACGACAGGTGTTGGCTACACCTTC	CASHPTTGVGYTF
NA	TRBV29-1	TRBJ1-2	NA	TGCAGCGTTGATTTAGTCAGTACTAACTATGGCTACACCTTC	CSVDLVSTNYGYTF
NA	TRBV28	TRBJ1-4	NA	TGTGCCAGCAGTGCCGGAGGGTCAACTAATGAAAAACTGTTTTTT	CASSAGGSTNEKLFF
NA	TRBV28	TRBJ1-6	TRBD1	TGTGCCAGCAGTTCCCGGACAGGATATTCACCCCTCCACTTT	CASSSRTGYSPLHF
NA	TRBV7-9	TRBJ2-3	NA	TGTGCCAGCAGCTGGACAATGTCCACAGATACGCAGTATTTT	CASSWTMSTDTQYF
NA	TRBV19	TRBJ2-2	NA	TGTGCCAGTAGTATCCGGGAACTCACCGGGGAGCTGTTTTTT	CASSIRELTGELFF
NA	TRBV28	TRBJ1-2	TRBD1	TGTGCCAGCAGACAGGGGGCAGTTGGCTACACCTTC	CASRQGAVGYTF
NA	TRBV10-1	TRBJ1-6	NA	TGCGCCAGCAGTGAGGGTACAGGGAGGAATTCACCCCTCCACTTT	CASSEGTGRNSPLHF
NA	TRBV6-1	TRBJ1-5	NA	TGTGCCAGCACTGGGGACGGGAATCAGCCCCAGCATTTT	CASTGDGNQPQHF
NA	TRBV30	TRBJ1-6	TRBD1	TGTGCCTGGAGCCCCACAGGGGGCCGGGATTCACCCCTCCACTTT	CAWSPTGGRDSPLHF
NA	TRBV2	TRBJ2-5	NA	TGTGCCAGCAGCGCCTTGGGCGGGACCCAAGAGACCCAGTACTTC	CASSALGGTQETQYF
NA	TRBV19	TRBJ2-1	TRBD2	TGTGCCAGTAAACTGGGACTAGCGGGAGCTTACAATGAGCAGTTCTTC	CASKLGLAGAYNEQFF
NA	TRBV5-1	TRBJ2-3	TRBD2	TGCGCCAGCAGCTTGGGGTTGATAGCGGGATCGAGCACAGATACGCAGTATTTT	CASSLGLIAGSSTDTQYF
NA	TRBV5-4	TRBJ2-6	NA	TGTGCCAGCAGCTTAGGTGGGAGCTCTGGGGCCAACGTCCTGACTTTC	CASSLGGSSGANVLTF
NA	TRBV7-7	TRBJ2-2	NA	TGTGCTAGCAGCCCTGGCCAAACCGGGGAGCTGTTTTTT	CASSPGQTGELFF
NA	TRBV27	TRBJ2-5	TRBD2	TGTGCCAGCAACCTCAGCGGGAGTAGAGGGACCCAGTACTTC	CASNLSGSRGTQYF
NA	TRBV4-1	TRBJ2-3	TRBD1	TGCGCCAGCAGCCAAGATCGGGGACAGGGCTCAGATACGCAGTATTTT	CASSQDRGQGSDTQYF
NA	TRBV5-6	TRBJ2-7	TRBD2	TGTGCCAGCAGCCCCCGACTAGCGGGACTCGAGCAGTACTTC	CASSPRLAGLEQYF
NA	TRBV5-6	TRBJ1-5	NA	TGTGCCAGCAGCACGGGACGGAACAATCAGCCCCAGCATTTT	CASSTGRNNQPQHF
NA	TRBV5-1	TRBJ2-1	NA	TGCGCCAGCAGTACCCAGGGCTCCTACAATGAGCAGTTCTTC	CASSTQGSYNEQFF
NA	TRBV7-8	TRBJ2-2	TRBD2	TGTGCCAGCAGCTCCCTTGGGGGTTTGGGAAGCGGGGCGAACACCGGGGAGCTGTTTTTT	CASSSLGGLGSGANTGELFF
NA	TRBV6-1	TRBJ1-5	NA	TGTGCCAGCACCGGGGACTTTCAGCCCCAGCATTTT	CASTGDFQPQHF
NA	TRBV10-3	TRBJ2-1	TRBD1	TGTGCCATCAGGAGGACAGGGCAATTCGGCAATGAGCAGTTCTTC	CAIRRTGQFGNEQFF
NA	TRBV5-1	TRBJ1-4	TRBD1	TGCGCCAGCAGCTCCGGACAGGCCTTAGAGGAAAAACTGTTTTTT	CASSSGQALEEKLFF
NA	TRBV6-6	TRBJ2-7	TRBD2	TGTGCCAGCAGGACCAAGACTAGCGACTCCTACGAGCAGTACTTC	CASRTKTSDSYEQYF
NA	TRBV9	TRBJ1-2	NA	TGTGCCAGCAGCGAACAGAGTGCTAACTATGGCTACACCTTC	CASSEQSANYGYTF
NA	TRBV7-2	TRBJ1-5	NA	TGTGCCAGCAGCTTGAATAGCAATCAGCCCCAGCATTTT	CASSLNSNQPQHF
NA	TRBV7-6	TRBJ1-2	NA	TGTGCCAGCAGGCCAACCTATGGCTACACCTTC	CASRPTYGYTF
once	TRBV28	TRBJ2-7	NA	TGTGCCAGCAGTTTATGGGGTGGGGGTCTCTACGAGCAGTACTTC	CASSLWGGGLYEQYF
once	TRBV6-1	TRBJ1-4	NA	TGTGCCAGCAGTGGAGGTTTAGCAGAAAAACTGTTTTTT	CASSGGLAEKLFF
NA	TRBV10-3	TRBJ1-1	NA	TGTGCCACCTTAAACAGGGAAGGCGCTGAAGCTTTCTTT	CATLNREGAEAFF
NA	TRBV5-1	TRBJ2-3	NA	TGCGCCAGCAGCCCAAACCATAAAGATACGCAGTATTTT	CASSPNHKDTQYF
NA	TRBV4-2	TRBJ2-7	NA	TGTGCCAGCAGCCAAGCCCCAGGGTCCTACGAGCAGTACTTC	CASSQAPGSYEQYF
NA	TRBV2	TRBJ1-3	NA	TGTGCCAGCACTCAGGGATCTGGAAACACCATATATTTT	CASTQGSGNTIYF
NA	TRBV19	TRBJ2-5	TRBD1	TGTGCCAGTAGTATGAACAGGGGAGAGACCCAGTACTTC	CASSMNRGETQYF
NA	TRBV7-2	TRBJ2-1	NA	TGTGCCAGCTTCAAACAGGCGAACTCCTACAATGAGCAGTTCTTC	CASFKQANSYNEQFF